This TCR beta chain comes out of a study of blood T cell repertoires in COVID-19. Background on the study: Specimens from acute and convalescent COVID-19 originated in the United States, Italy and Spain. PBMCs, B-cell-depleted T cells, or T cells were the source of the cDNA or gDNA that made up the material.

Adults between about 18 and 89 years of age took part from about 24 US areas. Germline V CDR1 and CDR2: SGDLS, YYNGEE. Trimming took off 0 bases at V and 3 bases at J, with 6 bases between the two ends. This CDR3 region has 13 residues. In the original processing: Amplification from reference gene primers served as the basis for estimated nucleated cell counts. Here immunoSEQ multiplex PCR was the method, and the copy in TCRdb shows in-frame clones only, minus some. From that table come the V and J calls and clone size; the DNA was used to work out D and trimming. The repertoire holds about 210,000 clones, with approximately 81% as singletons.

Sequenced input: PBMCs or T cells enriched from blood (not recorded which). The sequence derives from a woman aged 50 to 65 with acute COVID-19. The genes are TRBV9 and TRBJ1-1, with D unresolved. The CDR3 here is CASSVGDHTEAFF. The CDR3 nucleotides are TGTGCCAGCAGCGTAGGAGATCACACTGAAGCTTTCTTT. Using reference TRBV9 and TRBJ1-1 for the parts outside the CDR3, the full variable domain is DSGVTQTPKHLITATGQRVTLRCSPRSGDLSVYWYQQSLDQGLQFLIQYYNGEERAKGNILERFSAQQFPDLHSELNLSSLELGDSALYFCASSVGDHTEAFFGQGTRLTVV.